This TCR beta chain was recorded in a study of blood T cell repertoires in COVID-19. Overall study context: Researchers got acute and convalescent COVID-19 samples from the United States, Italy and Spain.

V shed 5 bases, J shed 5 bases, and the junction held 8 bases outside the gene matches. CDR1 is MNHEY, CDR2 SMNVEV, per germline (reference sequence). The CDR3 length is 15 residues. This clone was seen only a few times. Only in-frame clones appear in the TCRdb table, and some are missing; sequencing was by immunoSEQ multiplex PCR. Here the sample spans tens of thousands of clones, approximately 77% being singletons. The rearrangement links TRBV27 to TRBJ1-4, with TRBD1 matching over 7 bases. The sequencing input was peripheral blood. The receptor was isolated from a man aged 65-85 years with COVID-19, enrolled during active disease. The CDR3: CASSPYGTVNEKLFF. The CDR3 nucleotides read TGTGCCAGCAGTCCATACGGGACAGTAAATGAAAAACTGTTTTTT.